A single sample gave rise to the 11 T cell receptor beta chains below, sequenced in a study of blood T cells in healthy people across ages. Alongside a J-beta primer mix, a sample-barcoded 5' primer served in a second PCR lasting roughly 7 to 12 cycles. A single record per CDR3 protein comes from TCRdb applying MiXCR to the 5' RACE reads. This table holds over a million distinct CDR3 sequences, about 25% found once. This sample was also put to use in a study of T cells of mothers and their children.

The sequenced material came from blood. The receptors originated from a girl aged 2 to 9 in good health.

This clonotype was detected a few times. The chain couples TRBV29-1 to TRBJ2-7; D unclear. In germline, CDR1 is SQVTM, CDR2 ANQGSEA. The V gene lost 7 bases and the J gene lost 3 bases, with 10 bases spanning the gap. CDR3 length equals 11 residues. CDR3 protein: CSALDGYEQYF. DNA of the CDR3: TGCAGCGCATTGGACGGCTACGAGCAGTACTTC.

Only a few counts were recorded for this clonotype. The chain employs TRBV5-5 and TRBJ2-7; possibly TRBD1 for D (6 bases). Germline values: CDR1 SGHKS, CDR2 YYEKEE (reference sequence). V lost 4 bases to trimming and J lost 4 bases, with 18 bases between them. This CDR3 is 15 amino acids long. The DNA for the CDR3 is TGTGCCAGCAGCGACCTCAACAGGGCTGGTTACGAGCAGTACTTC. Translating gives CASSDLNRAGYEQYF.

DNA for the CDR3: TGTGCCAGCAGCTTAGATCCCAGGGGGGGGAGGGAGCAGTACTTC. Protein sequence: CASSLDPRGGREQYF. The chain uses TRBV11-3 and TRBJ2-5; either TRBD1 or TRBD2 may fit D (7 bases each). This CDR3 is 15 amino acids long. CDR1 SGHNT and CDR2 YENEEA come from the germline V gene. Trimming stripped 0 bases from V and 11 bases from J, with 19 bases between.

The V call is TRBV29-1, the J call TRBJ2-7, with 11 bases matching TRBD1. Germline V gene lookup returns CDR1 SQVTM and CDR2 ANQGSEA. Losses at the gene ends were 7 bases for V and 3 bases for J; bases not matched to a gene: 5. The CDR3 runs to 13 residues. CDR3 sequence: CSGGDRGNYEQYF. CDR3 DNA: TGCAGCGGAGGGGACAGGGGGAACTACGAGCAGTACTTC.

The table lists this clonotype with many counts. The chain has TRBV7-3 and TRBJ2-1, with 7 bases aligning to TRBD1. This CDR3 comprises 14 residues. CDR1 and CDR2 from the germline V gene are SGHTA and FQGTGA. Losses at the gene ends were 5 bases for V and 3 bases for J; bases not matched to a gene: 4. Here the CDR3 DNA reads TGTGCCAGCAGCCTAGGGACAGACTACAATGAGCAGTTCTTC. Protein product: CASSLGTDYNEQFF.

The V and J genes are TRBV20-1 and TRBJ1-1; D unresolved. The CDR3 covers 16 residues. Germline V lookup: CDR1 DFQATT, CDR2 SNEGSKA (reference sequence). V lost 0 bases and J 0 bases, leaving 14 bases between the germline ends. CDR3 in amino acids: CSARDIQRVLNTEAFF. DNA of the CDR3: TGCAGTGCTAGAGATATCCAAAGGGTACTGAACACTGAAGCTTTCTTT.

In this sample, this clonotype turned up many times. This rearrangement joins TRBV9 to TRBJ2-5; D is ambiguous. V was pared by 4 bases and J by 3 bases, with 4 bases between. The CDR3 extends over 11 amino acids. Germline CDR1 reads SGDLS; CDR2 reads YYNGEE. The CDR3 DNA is TGTGCCAGCAGCAAAGAAGAGACCCAGTACTTC. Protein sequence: CASSKEETQYF.

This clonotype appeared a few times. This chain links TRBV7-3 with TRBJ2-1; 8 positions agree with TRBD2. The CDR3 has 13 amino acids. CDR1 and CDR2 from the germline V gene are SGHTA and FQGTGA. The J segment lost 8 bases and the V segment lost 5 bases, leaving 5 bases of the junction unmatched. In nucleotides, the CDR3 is TGTGCCAGCAGCCGCCAAGCGGGGGATGAGCAGTTCTTC. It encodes CASSRQAGDEQFF.

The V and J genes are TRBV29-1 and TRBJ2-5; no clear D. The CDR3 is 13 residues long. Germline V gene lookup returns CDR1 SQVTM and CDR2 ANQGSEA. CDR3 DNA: TGCGGCGCCCGACGGCTAATTCTGGAGACCCAGTACTTC. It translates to CGARRLILETQYF.

CDR3 protein: CASSHTTSGGSYTQYF. The CDR3 nucleotides read TGTGCCAGCAGCCATACTACTAGCGGGGGTTCATATACGCAGTATTTT. V and J are TRBV3-1 and TRBJ2-3; TRBD2 agrees at 11 bases. CDR1 is LGHDT, CDR2 YNNKEL, per germline (reference sequence). Trimming at V came to 3 bases and at J to 7 bases, leaving 9 bases not matched to a gene. The length of the CDR3 is 16 residues.

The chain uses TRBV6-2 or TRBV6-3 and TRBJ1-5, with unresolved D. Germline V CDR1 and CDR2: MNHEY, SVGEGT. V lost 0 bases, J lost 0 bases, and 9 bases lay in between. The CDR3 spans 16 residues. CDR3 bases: TGTGCCAGCAGTTACTCGAGTCTCTATAGCAATCAGCCCCAGCATTTT. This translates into CASSYSSLYSNQPQHF.